This paragraph covers one T cell receptor beta chain sequence. The data stem from a study of follicular helper T cells after annual influenza vaccination. Regarding time point: 2015-2016 season, 7 days after influenza vaccination. Germline V lookup: CDR1 LNHDA, CDR2 SQIVND (reference sequence). This CDR3 region has 16 residues. Trimming cost V 6 bases and J 6 bases; bases outside gene matches: 13. Only in-frame clones appear in the TCRdb table, and some are missing; sequencing was by immunoSEQ multiplex PCR. The sample lists some 10,000 clones, 65% to 85% occurring once. This material consisted of CXCR5+ CD38- circulating T follicular helper cells from blood, taken 7 days after influenza vaccination. Subset defined: circulating Tfh, non-naive CD4+CXCR5+PD-1+ (ICOS+CD38+ or ICOS-CD38-). This sequence joins TRBV19 and TRBJ2-2; 7 bases are a match to TRBD1. This receptor was identified in an adult who received the influenza vaccine. CDR3 protein: CASSPSQGSWAGELFF. In DNA form, the CDR3 reads TGTGCCAGTAGCCCCTCACAGGGGAGTTGGGCCGGGGAGCTGTTTTTT.